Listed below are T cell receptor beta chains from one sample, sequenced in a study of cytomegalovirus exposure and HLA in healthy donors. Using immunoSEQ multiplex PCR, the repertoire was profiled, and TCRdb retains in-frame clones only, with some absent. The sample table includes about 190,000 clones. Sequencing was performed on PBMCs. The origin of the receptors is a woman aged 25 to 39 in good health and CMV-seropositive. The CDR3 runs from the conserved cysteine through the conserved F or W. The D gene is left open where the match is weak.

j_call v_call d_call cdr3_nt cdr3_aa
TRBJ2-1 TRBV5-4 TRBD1 TGTGCCAGCAGCTCCGGGCCGGGACAGGGGGCAAGGAATGAGCAGTTCTTC CASSSGPGQGARNEQFF
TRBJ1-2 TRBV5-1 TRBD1 TGCGCCAGCAGCTTTGGAGGGACAGAAAGTAACTATGGCTACACCTTC CASSFGGTESNYGYTF
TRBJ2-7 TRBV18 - TGTGCCAGCTCACCACTCCAGCGGGCGACCTACGAGCAGTACTTC CASSPLQRATYEQYF
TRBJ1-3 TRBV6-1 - TGTGCCAGCAGTGTTGGCACGAGCGGAGTTGGAAACACCATATATTTT CASSVGTSGVGNTIYF
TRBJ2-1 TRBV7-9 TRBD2 TGTGCCAGCAGCTTAGTGTCTAGCGGGAACAATGAGCAGTTCTTC CASSLVSSGNNEQFF
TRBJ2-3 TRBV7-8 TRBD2 TGTGCCAGCAGCTTAAGGAGAGACCCAGCGGGAGGTTATACGCAGTATTTT CASSLRRDPAGGYTQYF
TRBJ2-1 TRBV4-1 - TGCGCCAGCAGCCAAGGTGTTGGCGGGAATCACAATGAGCAGTTCTTC CASSQGVGGNHNEQFF
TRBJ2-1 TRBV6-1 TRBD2 TGTGCCAGCAGTCCGCGGACTAGCGGGCCTGAGCAGTTCTTC CASSPRTSGPEQFF
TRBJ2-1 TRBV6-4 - TGTGCCAGCAGCGGAGCGGGTCGGGGCACTGAGCAGTTCTTC CASSGAGRGTEQFF
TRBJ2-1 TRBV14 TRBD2 TGTGCCAGCAGCCAAGATCTGGGGACTAGCGGGAACAATGAGCAGTTCTTC CASSQDLGTSGNNEQFF
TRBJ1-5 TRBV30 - TGTGCCTGGAGTGTACCGGCAGGCCCTAGCAATCAGCCCCAGCATTTT CAWSVPAGPSNQPQHF
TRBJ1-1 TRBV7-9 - TGTGCCAGCAGCGCCGCGATGAACACTGAAGCTTTCTTT CASSAAMNTEAFF
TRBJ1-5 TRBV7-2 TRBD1 TGTGCCAGCAGCTTAGCGCTGGGCAGGGGGCAATGGAATCAGCCCCAGCATTTT CASSLALGRGQWNQPQHF